The next 20 T cell receptor beta chains were all read from a single sample in a study of control samples from healthy donors and cancer patients. Assay used: immunoSEQ multiplex PCR; TCRdb lists only in-frame clones, some missing. The data contain 150,000 or so clones, 80% to 95% of them singletons. Sequenced: blood. These receptors were obtained from a man between 35 and 55 years old in good health.

This clone was counted once. The J gene is TRBJ2-1, the V gene TRBV4-1, with TRBD2 identical over 9 bases. The V gene's germline CDR1 is MGHRA and CDR2 YSYEKL. Germline trimming cut 3 bases from V and 3 bases from J; bases unmatched to any gene: 3. This CDR3 contains 15 residues. CDR3 DNA sequence: TGCGCCAGCAGCCACGCTAGCGGGAACTACAATGAGCAGTTCTTC. It codes for CASSHASGNYNEQFF.

Here the CDR3 reads CASSRSATNEKLFF. The CDR3 DNA reads TGTGCCAGCTCACGGAGTGCAACTAATGAAAAACTGTTTTTT. V is TRBV18 and J is TRBJ1-4; D gene uncertain. CDR3 length: 14 residues. Germline values: CDR1 KGHSH, CDR2 LQKENI. Trimming cost V 4 bases and J 0 bases, with 6 bases left between them.

The CDR3 loop reads CASDRPPGNTIYF. DNA of the CDR3: TGTGCCAGCGACAGGCCACCTGGAAACACCATATATTTT. The chain recombines TRBV2 with TRBJ1-3; D might be TRBD1 (6 bases). The ends were cut back, 8 bases at V and 2 bases at J, with 10 bases in the middle. Germline V gives CDR1 SNHLY, CDR2 FYNNEI. The CDR3 contains 13 residues.

The rearrangement joins TRBV28 to TRBJ1-5, with TRBD1 as a possible D gene (5 bases). Germline values: CDR1 MDHEN, CDR2 SYDVKM. This CDR3 is built from 21 residues. Trimming took 3 bases from V and 2 from J, leaving 29 bases between them. CDR3 amino acids: CASSFFREAIYEYEGNQPQHF. The CDR3 bases are TGTGCCAGCAGTTTCTTCAGGGAGGCGATCTATGAATACGAGGGCAATCAGCCCCAGCATTTT.

The chain employs TRBV6-5 and TRBJ2-3, with 10 bases that match TRBD1. CDR3 length: 13 amino acids. V gave up 10 bases and J gave up 7 bases; unmatched junction bases: 8. Per germline, CDR1 MNHEY and CDR2 SVGAGI. CDR3 region: CATRDRGWNTQYF. CDR3 in DNA: TGTGCCACACGGGACAGGGGCTGGAATACGCAGTATTTT.

The genes are TRBV5-4 and TRBJ2-2; 7 nucleotides align to TRBD1. V lost 4 bases to trimming and J lost 6 bases; unmatched junction nucleotides: 9. Germline V gene data show CDR1 as SGHNT and CDR2 as YYREEE (reference sequence). The CDR3 sequence is 15 residues long. CDR3 sequence: CASSVTGSVPGELFF. In DNA form, the CDR3 reads TGTGCCAGCAGCGTGACAGGGTCGGTCCCCGGGGAGCTGTTTTTT.

The chain links TRBV27 to TRBJ2-5, with D maybe TRBD1 (6 bases). Germline CDR1 MNHEY, CDR2 SMNVEV (reference sequence). The ends were cut back, 3 bases at V and 2 bases at J, with 22 bases in the middle. This CDR3 contains 18 residues. The CDR3 protein is CASSFSRVPSQGQETQYF. The CDR3 bases are TGTGCCAGCAGTTTTTCCCGGGTCCCCTCCCAGGGGCAAGAGACCCAGTACTTC.

The chain couples TRBV5-1 to TRBJ2-1; 14 positions match TRBD2. Trimming took 0 bases from V and 15 from J; bases not matched to a gene: 8. This CDR3 is 15 amino acids long. Looked up from germline, CDR1 is SGHRS and CDR2 is YFSETQ. Written as DNA, the CDR3 is TGCGCCAGCAGCTTGGCTGGGACTAGCGGGGGAAGGGGGTTCTTC. This translates into CASSLAGTSGGRGFF.

The CDR3 DNA reads TGTGCCAGCAGTGAGCGCCGAGGACAGGGTTCGGGTCAGCCCCAGCATTTT. Encoded protein: CASSERRGQGSGQPQHF. The chain employs TRBV6-1 and TRBJ1-5, with 8 bases matching TRBD1. The CDR3 runs 17 residues. Trimming took 3 bases from V and 6 from J; bases not matched to a gene: 13. The germline CDR1 and CDR2 sequences are MNHNS and SASEGT.

This chain uses TRBV19 with TRBJ2-1; 8 bases align to TRBD2. This CDR3 spans 15 amino acids. J was trimmed by 2 bases and V by 6 bases; bases with no gene match: 6. From germline, CDR1 is LNHDA and CDR2 SQIVND (reference sequence). In DNA, the CDR3 is TGTGCCAGTAGAATTAGCGGGGCGGCCTACAATGAGCAGTTCTTC. Protein: CASRISGAAYNEQFF. Drawing the rest from reference TRBV19 and TRBJ2-1, the complete variable domain is DGGITQSPKYLFRKEGQNVTLSCEQNLNHDAMYWYRQDPGQGLRLIYYSQIVNDFQKGDIAEGYSVSREKKESFPLTVTSAQKNPTAFYLCASRISGAAYNEQFFGPGTRLTVL.

This sequence joins TRBV2 and TRBJ1-5; no clear D gene. The CDR3 sequence is 12 residues long. The V end was cut by 4 bases, the J end by 9 bases, with 10 bases between. CDR1 is SNHLY and CDR2 is FYNNEI in the germline V gene. Here the CDR3 reads CASSGTSGPQHF. CDR3 nucleotide sequence: TGTGCCAGCAGTGGAACCTCCGGGCCCCAGCATTTT.

The chain couples TRBV19 to TRBJ1-5; D is undetermined. The CDR3 spans 17 residues. In germline, CDR1 is LNHDA, CDR2 SQIVND (reference sequence). V was pared by 8 bases and J by 0 bases, with 20 bases between. CDR3 in amino acids: CASPLNQQTYSNQPQHF. Here the CDR3 DNA reads TGTGCCAGTCCCCTCAACCAGCAGACTTATAGCAATCAGCCCCAGCATTTT. The variable domain in full, completed from reference TRBV19 and TRBJ1-5, reads DGGITQSPKYLFRKEGQNVTLSCEQNLNHDAMYWYRQDPGQGLRLIYYSQIVNDFQKGDIAEGYSVSREKKESFPLTVTSAQKNPTAFYLCASPLNQQTYSNQPQHFGDGTRLSIL.

The CDR3 sequence is CASSMKRARVDTQYF. The CDR3 DNA is TGTGCCAGTAGTATGAAGAGGGCGCGAGTGGATACGCAGTATTTT. J is TRBJ2-3 and V is TRBV19; a possible D gene is TRBD2 (5 bases). Germline assignment: CDR1 LNHDA and CDR2 SQIVND (reference sequence). V was shortened by 3 bases and J by 6 bases, with 16 bases between the two germline ends. CDR3 size: 15 residues. The full variable domain, rest sourced from reference TRBV19 and TRBJ2-3, is DGGITQSPKYLFRKEGQNVTLSCEQNLNHDAMYWYRQDPGQGLRLIYYSQIVNDFQKGDIAEGYSVSREKKESFPLTVTSAQKNPTAFYLCASSMKRARVDTQYFGPGTRLTVL.

The gene calls are TRBV5-1 and TRBJ1-5, with a tentative D call TRBD1 (5 bases). V dropped 4 bases and J dropped 2 bases, with 10 bases sitting between them. CDR1 is SGHRS and CDR2 is YFSETQ in the germline V gene. This CDR3 has 14 amino acids. The CDR3 DNA follows: TGCGCCAGCAGCCCCCGAGGGGGCAATCAGCCCCAGCATTTT. Its protein is CASSPRGGNQPQHF.

V and J are TRBV5-1 and TRBJ1-1; unclear D gene. The CDR3 runs 14 residues. V shed 0 bases and J shed 3 bases, with 9 bases lying between them. Per germline, CDR1 SGHRS and CDR2 YFSETQ. CDR3 bases: TGCGCCAGCAGCTTGGATCTCCAGCACACTGAAGCTTTCTTT. Translated, it gives CASSLDLQHTEAFF.

This chain connects TRBV7-3 to TRBJ2-5, with 10 bases matching TRBD2. J gave up 4 bases and V 5 bases, and 4 bases lay outside the gene matches. This CDR3 is built from 14 residues. Germline V gene sequence: CDR1 SGHTA, CDR2 FQGTGA. CDR3 amino acids: CASSQRGGRETQYF. The CDR3 DNA is TGTGCCAGCAGCCAGCGGGGGGGAAGAGAGACCCAGTACTTC.

The chain employs TRBV5-6 and TRBJ2-1, with TRBD2 matching 10 bases. This CDR3 region has 14 residues. The germline CDR1 and CDR2 sequences are SGHDT and YYEEEE. V shed 3 bases and J 7 bases; nucleotides not matched to a gene: 4. The chain's CDR3 is CASSWGTSVNEQFF. The CDR3 DNA reads TGTGCCAGCAGCTGGGGGACTAGCGTTAATGAGCAGTTCTTC.

The rearrangement joins TRBV5-1 to TRBJ1-6; 8 nucleotides align to TRBD1. Germline CDR1 is SGHRS and CDR2 is YFSETQ. CDR3 length: 14 residues. The trim removed 2 bases at V and 5 bases at J, leaving 0 bases unmatched. CDR3 in amino acids: CASSLQGDNSPLHF. CDR3 coding DNA: TGCGCCAGCAGCTTACAGGGGGATAATTCACCCCTCCACTTT. Based on the CDR3 plus reference TRBV5-1 and TRBJ1-6, the full variable domain is KAGVTQTPRYLIKTRGQQVTLSCSPISGHRSVSWYQQTPGQGLQFLFEYFSETQRNKGNFPGRFSGRQFSNSRSEMNVSTLELGDSALYLCASSLQGDNSPLHFGNGTRLTVT.

The chain's CDR3 is CASSAGVSYGYTF. The CDR3 bases are TGTGCCAGCAGTGCGGGGGTCAGCTATGGCTACACCTTC. The chain joins TRBV9 to TRBJ1-2; weak D call: TRBD1 (5 bases). Trimming stripped 5 bases from V and 4 bases from J, with 12 bases between. Germline CDR1 is SGDLS and CDR2 is YYNGEE. The CDR3 extends over 13 amino acids.

The genes are TRBV5-1 and TRBJ2-5; D gene ambiguous. This CDR3 has 13 residues. The germline CDR1 and CDR2 sequences are SGHRS and YFSETQ. Trimming pared 1 base from V and 4 bases from J, leaving 8 bases between. DNA for the CDR3: TGCGCCAGCAGCTTGTTCTCCCTAGAGACCCAGTACTTC. Translating gives CASSLFSLETQYF.